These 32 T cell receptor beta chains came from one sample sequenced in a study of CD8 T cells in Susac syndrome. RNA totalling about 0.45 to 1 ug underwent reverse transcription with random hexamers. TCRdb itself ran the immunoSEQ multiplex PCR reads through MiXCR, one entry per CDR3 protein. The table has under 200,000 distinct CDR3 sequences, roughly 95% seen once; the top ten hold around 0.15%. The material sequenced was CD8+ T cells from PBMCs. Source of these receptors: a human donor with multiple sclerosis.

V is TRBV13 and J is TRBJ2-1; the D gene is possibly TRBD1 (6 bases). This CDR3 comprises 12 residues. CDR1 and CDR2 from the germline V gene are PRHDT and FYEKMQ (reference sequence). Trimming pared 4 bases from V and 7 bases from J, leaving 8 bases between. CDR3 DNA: TGTGCCAGCAGCTCTAGGGGGAATGAGCAGTTCTTC. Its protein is CASSSRGNEQFF.

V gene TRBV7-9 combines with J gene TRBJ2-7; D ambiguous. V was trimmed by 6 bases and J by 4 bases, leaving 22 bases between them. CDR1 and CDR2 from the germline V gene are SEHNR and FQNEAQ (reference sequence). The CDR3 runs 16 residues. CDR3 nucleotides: TGTGCCAGCAGTTCTCCAGACCCGGTCTCGTCTTACGAGCAGTACTTC. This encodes CASSSPDPVSSYEQYF.

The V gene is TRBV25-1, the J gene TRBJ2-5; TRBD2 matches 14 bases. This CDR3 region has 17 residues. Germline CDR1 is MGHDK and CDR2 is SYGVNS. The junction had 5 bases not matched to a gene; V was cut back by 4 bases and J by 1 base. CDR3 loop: CASSGTSGRLGQETQYF. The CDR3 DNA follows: TGTGCCAGCAGTGGGACTAGCGGGAGGTTGGGCCAAGAGACCCAGTACTTC.

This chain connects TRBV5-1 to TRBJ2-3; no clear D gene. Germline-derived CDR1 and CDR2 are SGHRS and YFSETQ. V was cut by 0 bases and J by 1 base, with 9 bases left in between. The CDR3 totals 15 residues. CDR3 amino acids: CASSLAGRGTDTQYF. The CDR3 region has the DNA TGCGCCAGCAGCTTGGCCGGAAGGGGCACAGATACGCAGTATTTT.

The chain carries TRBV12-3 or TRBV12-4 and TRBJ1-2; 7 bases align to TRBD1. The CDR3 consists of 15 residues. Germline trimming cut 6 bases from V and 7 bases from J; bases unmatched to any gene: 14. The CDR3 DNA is TGTGCCAGCAGCCCGACGACAGGGCCCATTTTTGGCTACACCTTC. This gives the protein CASSPTTGPIFGYTF.

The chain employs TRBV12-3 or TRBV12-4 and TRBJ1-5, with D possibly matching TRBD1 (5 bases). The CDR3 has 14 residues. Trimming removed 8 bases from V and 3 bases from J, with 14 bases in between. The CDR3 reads CASGHTDLNQPQHF. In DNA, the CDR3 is TGTGCCAGCGGACACACGGATCTCAATCAGCCCCAGCATTTT.

The CDR3 here is CASRDSGQGHEQYF. The CDR3 nucleotides are TGTGCCAGCAGGGATTCGGGACAGGGCCACGAGCAGTACTTC. This chain uses TRBV12-3 or TRBV12-4 with TRBJ2-7; TRBD1 agrees at 9 bases. V shed 6 bases and J 5 bases; nucleotides not matched to a gene: 8. The CDR3 length is 14 residues.

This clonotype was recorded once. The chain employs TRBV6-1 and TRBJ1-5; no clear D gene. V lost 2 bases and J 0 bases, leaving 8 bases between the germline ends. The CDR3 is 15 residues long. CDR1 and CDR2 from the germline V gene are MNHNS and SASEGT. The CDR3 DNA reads TGTGCCAGCAGTGAATGGTGGGGTAGCAATCAGCCCCAGCATTTT. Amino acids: CASSEWWGSNQPQHF.

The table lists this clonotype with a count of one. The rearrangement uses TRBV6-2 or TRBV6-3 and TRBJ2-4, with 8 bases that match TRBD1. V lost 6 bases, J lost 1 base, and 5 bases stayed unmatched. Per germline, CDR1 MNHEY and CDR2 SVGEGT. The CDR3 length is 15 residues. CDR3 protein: CASSPDRVAKNIQYF. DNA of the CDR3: TGTGCCAGCAGCCCGGACAGGGTGGCCAAAAACATTCAGTACTTC.

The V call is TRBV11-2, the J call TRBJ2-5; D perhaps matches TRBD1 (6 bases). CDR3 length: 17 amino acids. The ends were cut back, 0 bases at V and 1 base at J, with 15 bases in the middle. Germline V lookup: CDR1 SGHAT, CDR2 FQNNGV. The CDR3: CASSLDVGQLVQETQYF. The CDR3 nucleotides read TGTGCCAGCAGCTTAGATGTCGGACAGCTAGTCCAAGAGACCCAGTACTTC.

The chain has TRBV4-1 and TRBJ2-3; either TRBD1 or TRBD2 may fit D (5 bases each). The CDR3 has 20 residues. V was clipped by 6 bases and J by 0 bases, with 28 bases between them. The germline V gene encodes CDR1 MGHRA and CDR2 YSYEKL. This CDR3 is CASRHSKGSGIHSSTDTQYF. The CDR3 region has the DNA TGCGCCAGCAGACATTCTAAGGGGAGCGGAATCCATTCTAGCACAGATACGCAGTATTTT.

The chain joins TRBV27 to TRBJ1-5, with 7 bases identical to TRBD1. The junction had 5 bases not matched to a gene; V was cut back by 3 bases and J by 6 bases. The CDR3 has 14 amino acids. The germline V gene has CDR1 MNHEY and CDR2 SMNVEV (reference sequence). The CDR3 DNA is TGTGCCAGCAGTTTCTACAGGGGAAGTCAGCCCCAGCATTTT. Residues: CASSFYRGSQPQHF.

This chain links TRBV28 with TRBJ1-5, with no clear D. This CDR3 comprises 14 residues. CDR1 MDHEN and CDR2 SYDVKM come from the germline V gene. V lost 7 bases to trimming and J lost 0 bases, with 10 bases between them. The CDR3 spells CASMRRYSNQPQHF. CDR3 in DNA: TGTGCCAGCATGAGGAGGTATAGCAATCAGCCCCAGCATTTT.

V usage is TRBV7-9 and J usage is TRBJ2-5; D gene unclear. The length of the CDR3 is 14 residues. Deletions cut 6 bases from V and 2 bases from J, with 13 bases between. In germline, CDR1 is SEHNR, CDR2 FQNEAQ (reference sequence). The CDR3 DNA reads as TGTGCCAGCAGGGGTTTCACACCTCAAGAGACCCAGTACTTC. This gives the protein CASRGFTPQETQYF.

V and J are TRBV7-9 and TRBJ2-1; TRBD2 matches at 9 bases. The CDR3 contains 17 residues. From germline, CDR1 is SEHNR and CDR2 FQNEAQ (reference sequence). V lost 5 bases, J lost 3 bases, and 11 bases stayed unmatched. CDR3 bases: TGTGCCAGCAGCCCCCGACCGGAGCGGGAGGACTACAATGAGCAGTTCTTC. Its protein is CASSPRPEREDYNEQFF. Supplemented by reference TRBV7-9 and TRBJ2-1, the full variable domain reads DTGVSQNPRHKITKRGQNVTFRCDPISEHNRLYWYRQTLGQGPEFLTYFQNEAQLEKSRLLSDRFSAERPKGSFSTLEIQRTEQGDSAMYLCASSPRPEREDYNEQFFGPGTRLTVL.

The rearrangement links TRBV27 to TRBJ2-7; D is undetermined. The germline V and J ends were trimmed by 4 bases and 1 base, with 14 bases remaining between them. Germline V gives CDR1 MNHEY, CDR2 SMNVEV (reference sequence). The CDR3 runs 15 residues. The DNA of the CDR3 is TGTGCCAGCAGTTCCATGCCCCCTGATTCCTACGAGCAGTACTTC. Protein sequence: CASSSMPPDSYEQYF.

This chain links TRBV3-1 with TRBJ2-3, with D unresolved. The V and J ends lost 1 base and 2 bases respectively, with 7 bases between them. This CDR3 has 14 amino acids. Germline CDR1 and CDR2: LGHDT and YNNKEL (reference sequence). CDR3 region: CASSQVSDTDTQYF. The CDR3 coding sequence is TGTGCCAGCAGCCAAGTTTCCGACACAGATACGCAGTATTTT.

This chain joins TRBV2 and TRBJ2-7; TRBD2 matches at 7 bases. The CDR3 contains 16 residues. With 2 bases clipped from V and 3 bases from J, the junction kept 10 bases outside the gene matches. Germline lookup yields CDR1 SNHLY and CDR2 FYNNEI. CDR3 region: CASSEMSLAGFYEQYF. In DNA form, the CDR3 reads TGTGCCAGCAGTGAAATGAGTTTAGCGGGTTTCTACGAGCAGTACTTC.

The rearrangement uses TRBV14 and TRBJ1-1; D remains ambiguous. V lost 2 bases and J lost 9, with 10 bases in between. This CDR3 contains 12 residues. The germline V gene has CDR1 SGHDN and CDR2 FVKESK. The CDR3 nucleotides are TGTGCCAGCAGCCAAATACAAACCCAAGCTTTCTTT. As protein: CASSQIQTQAFF.

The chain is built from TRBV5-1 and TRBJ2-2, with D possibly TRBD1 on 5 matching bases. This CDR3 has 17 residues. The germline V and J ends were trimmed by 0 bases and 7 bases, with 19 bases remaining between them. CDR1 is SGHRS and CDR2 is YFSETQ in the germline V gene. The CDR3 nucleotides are TGCGCCAGCAGCTTGGAAAGTGTAACAGGTCCCATCGGGGAGCTGTTTTTT. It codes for CASSLESVTGPIGELFF.

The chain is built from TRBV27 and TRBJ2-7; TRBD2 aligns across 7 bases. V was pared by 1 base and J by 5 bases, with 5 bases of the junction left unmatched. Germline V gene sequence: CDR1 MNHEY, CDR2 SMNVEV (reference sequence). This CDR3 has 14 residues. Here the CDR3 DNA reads TGTGCCAGCAGTTTATTGAGCGGGGTCCACGAGCAGTACTTC. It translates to CASSLLSGVHEQYF.

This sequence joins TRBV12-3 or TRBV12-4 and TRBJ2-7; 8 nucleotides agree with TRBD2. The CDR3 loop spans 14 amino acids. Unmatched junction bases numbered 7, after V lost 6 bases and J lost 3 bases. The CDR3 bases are TGTGCCAGCAGCGGGGGGGGACGGAACTACGAGCAGTACTTC. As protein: CASSGGGRNYEQYF.

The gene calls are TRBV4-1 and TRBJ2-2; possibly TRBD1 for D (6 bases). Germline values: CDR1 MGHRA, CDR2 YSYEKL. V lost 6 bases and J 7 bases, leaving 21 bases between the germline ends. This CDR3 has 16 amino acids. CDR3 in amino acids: CASRPIKGEFGGELFF. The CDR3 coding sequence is TGCGCCAGCAGACCAATCAAGGGGGAGTTTGGCGGGGAGCTGTTTTTT.

CDR3 sequence reads: CSVPGQGLTYEQYF. The DNA for the CDR3 is TGCAGCGTCCCAGGACAGGGTTTAACCTACGAGCAGTACTTC. This rearrangement joins TRBV29-1 to TRBJ2-7, with 8 bases aligning to TRBD1. Trimming cost V 6 bases and J 2 bases; bases outside gene matches: 9. CDR3 length: 14 residues. CDR1 is SQVTM and CDR2 is ANQGSEA in the germline V gene.

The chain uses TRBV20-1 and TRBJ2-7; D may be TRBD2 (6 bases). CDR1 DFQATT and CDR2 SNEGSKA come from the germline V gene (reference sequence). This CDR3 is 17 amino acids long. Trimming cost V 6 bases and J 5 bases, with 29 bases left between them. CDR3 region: CSATPYLGVAALDEQYF. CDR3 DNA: TGCAGTGCGACACCCTACCTCGGGGTAGCGGCGCTTGACGAGCAGTACTTC.

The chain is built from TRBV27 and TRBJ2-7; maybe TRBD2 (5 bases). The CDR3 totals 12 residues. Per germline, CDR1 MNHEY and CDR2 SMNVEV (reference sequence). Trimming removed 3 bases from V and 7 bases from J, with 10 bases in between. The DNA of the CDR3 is TGTGCCAGCAGTTTCCTGCCGGGGGAGCAGTACTTC. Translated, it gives CASSFLPGEQYF.

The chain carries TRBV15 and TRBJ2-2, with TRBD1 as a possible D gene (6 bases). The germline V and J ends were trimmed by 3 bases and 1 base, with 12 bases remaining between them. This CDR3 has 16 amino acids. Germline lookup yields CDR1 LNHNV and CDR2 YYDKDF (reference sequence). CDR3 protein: CATSSFGQKNTGELFF. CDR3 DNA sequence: TGTGCCACCAGCAGTTTCGGACAGAAGAACACCGGGGAGCTGTTTTTT.

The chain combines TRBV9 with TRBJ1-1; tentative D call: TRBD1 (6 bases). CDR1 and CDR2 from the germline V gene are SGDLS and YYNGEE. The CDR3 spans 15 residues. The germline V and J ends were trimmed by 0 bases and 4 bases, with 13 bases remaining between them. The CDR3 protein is CASSVGGRGSTEAFF. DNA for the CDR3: TGTGCCAGCAGCGTAGGCGGGAGGGGGAGCACTGAAGCTTTCTTT.

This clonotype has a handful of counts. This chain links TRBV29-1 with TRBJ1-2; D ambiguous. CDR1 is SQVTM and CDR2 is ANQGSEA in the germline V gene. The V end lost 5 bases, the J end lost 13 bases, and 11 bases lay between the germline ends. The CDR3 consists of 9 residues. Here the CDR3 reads CSVSPASTF. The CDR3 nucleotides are TGCAGCGTTTCCCCGGCCTCCACCTTC. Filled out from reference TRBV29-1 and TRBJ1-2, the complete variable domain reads SAVISQKPSRDICQRGTSLTIQCQVDSQVTMMFWYRQQPGQSLTLIATANQGSEATYESGFVIDKFPISRPNLTFSTLTVSNMSPEDSSIYLCSVSPASTFGSGTRLTVV.

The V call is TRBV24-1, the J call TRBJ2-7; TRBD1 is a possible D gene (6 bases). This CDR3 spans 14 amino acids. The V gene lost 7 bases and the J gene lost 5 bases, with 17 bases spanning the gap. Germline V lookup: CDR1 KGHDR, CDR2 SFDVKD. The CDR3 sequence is CATSQTGGTDEQYF. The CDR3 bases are TGTGCCACCAGCCAGACAGGAGGTACGGACGAGCAGTACTTC.

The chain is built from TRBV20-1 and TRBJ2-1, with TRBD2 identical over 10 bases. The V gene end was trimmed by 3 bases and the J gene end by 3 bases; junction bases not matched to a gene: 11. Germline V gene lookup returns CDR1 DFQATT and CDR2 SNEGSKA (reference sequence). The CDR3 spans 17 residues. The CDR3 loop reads CSASSRPSGRLYNEQFF. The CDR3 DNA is TGCAGTGCTAGCTCTAGACCTAGCGGGAGACTCTACAATGAGCAGTTCTTC.

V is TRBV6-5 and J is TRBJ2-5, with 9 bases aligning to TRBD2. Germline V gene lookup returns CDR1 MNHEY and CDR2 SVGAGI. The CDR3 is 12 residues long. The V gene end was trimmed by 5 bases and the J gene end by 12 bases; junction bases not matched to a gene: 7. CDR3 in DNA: TGTGCCAGCAGTAACTATAGACTAGCGGAGTACTTC. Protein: CASSNYRLAEYF.